This T cell receptor (beta chain) was identified during a study of blood T cell repertoires in COVID-19. Study summary: COVID-19 samples, acute and convalescent, were from the United States, Italy and Spain. Sample material is recorded as cDNA or gDNA derived from T cells, B-cell-depleted T cells, or PBMCs.

Participant-reported clinical history was the basis for cohort assignment. In the original processing: Estimation of nucleated cell counts was performed using reference gene primer amplification. Clones were read by immunoSEQ multiplex PCR, and TCRdb kept only the in-frame ones, dropping some. Clonal size and the V and J genes are those of that table, whereas D and trimming came from the DNA. The profile shows 200,000 to 250,000 clones, 80% to 90% of them singletons. The CDR3 spans 14 residues. V gave up 0 bases and J gave up 2 bases, with 8 bases separating them. Looked up from germline, CDR1 is SGHRS and CDR2 is YFSETQ.

The chain carries TRBV5-1 and TRBJ1-1; TRBD1 might be the D (6 bases). Sequencing was performed on PBMCs or T cells enriched from blood (not recorded which). This clonotype was sampled from a woman between 18 and 29 years old in a cohort exposed to, infected with or recovered from COVID-19 (not recorded which). The CDR3 DNA sequence: TGCGCCAGCAGCTTGGAGGGACAAAACACTGAAGCTTTCTTT. This gives the protein CASSLEGQNTEAFF. Full variable domain (rest looked up from reference TRBV5-1 and TRBJ1-1): KAGVTQTPRYLIKTRGQQVTLSCSPISGHRSVSWYQQTPGQGLQFLFEYFSETQRNKGNFPGRFSGRQFSNSRSEMNVSTLELGDSALYLCASSLEGQNTEAFFGQGTRLTVV.